Listed below are T cell receptor beta chains from one sample, sequenced in a study of shared T cell receptors in the human thymus. Using immunoSEQ multiplex PCR, the repertoire was profiled, and TCRdb retains in-frame clones only, with some absent. The table shows approximately 580,000 clones, with 75% to 85% occurring only once. This sample also belongs to another study, concerning human thymus T cells.

Sequencing used thymocytes. The receptor source for this set is a boy younger than two with a congenital heart defect. Both conserved end residues are part of each CDR3. Each record gives: clone size, J gene, D gene, V gene, CDR3 DNA, CDR3 protein. The D gene is left open where the match is weak. Clone size is stated in some rows and not others, as once, few, many or a class when expanded.

size: few; J: TRBJ1-2; D: TRBD1; V: TRBV19; DNA: TGTGCCAGTAGTAGGACAGGGAACTATGGCTACACCTTC; CDR3: CASSRTGNYGYTF
size: NA; J: TRBJ2-7; D: TRBD2; V: TRBV7-8; DNA: TGTGCCAGCAGCCCAACCAGCGGGAGTCCCCCCTACGAGCAGTACTTC; CDR3: CASSPTSGSPPYEQYF
size: NA; J: TRBJ2-1; D: TRBD2; V: TRBV6-5; DNA: TGTGCCAGCAGTTCCCGCTCCCTAGCGGGAGAGAATGAGCAGTTCTTC; CDR3: CASSSRSLAGENEQFF
size: NA; J: TRBJ2-1; D: TRBD2; V: TRBV7-2; DNA: TGTGCCAGCAGCTTAGTCGCTAGCGGAGTCCCTGGGTCCTACAATGAGCAGTTCTTC; CDR3: CASSLVASGVPGSYNEQFF
size: NA; J: TRBJ2-7; D: TRBD1; V: TRBV5-6; DNA: TGTGCCAGCAGCCGCGATCACGGGACAGGGCCCCCTGAGCAGTACTTC; CDR3: CASSRDHGTGPPEQYF
size: NA; J: TRBJ2-1; D: TRBD2; V: TRBV4-3; DNA: TGCGCCAGCAGCTCCCGGATGGGTAGCGGGAGTTATGAGCAGTTCTTC; CDR3: CASSSRMGSGSYEQFF
size: NA; J: TRBJ2-7; D: NA; V: TRBV27; DNA: TGTGCCAGCAGTTTAAGGAGCGGAGGGTGGTACGAGCAGTACTTC; CDR3: CASSLRSGGWYEQYF
size: once; J: TRBJ2-7; D: TRBD1; V: TRBV6-6; DNA: TGTGCCAGCAGTTACTCTCGAGGGGGCGAGGACGAGCAGTACTTC; CDR3: CASSYSRGGEDEQYF
size: NA; J: TRBJ2-7; D: TRBD2; V: TRBV4-2; DNA: TGTGCCAGCAGCCACTACAATAGCGGGAGAGTCAACGAGCAGTACTTC; CDR3: CASSHYNSGRVNEQYF
size: NA; J: TRBJ2-7; D: TRBD1; V: TRBV5-4; DNA: TGTGCCAGCAGCCTACCGGGACAGGGGTTGGACGAGCAGTACTTC; CDR3: CASSLPGQGLDEQYF
size: NA; J: TRBJ2-7; D: NA; V: TRBV14; DNA: TGTGCCAGCAGCCCCCGGGGGGCCTCGACGCTCTACGAGCAGTACTTC; CDR3: CASSPRGASTLYEQYF
size: few; J: TRBJ2-1; D: NA; V: TRBV5-1; DNA: TGCGCCAGCAGCTCAGGACTAGGGGGGGGAAATGAGCAGTTCTTC; CDR3: CASSSGLGGGNEQFF
size: NA; J: TRBJ2-1; D: NA; V: TRBV20-1; DNA: TGCAGTGCTAGAGATTGGGAGGAGCAGTTCTTC; CDR3: CSARDWEEQFF
size: NA; J: TRBJ2-1; D: NA; V: TRBV2; DNA: TGTGCCAGCAGTGTGGGGAGGGGGACGTACAATGAGCAGTTCTTC; CDR3: CASSVGRGTYNEQFF
size: NA; J: TRBJ2-7; D: TRBD1; V: TRBV7-8; DNA: TGTGCCAGCAGCGACAGGGGGCCGGGCTACGAGCAGTACTTC; CDR3: CASSDRGPGYEQYF
size: NA; J: TRBJ2-7; D: TRBD2; V: TRBV14; DNA: TGTGCCAGCAGCCAAGATCTTCATGGCGGGAGTGCCTACGAGCAGTACTTC; CDR3: CASSQDLHGGSAYEQYF
size: NA; J: TRBJ2-7; D: NA; V: TRBV19; DNA: TGTGCCAGTAGCCCCCGACAGGCCCGGGGCTCCTACGAGCAGTACTTC; CDR3: CASSPRQARGSYEQYF
size: NA; J: TRBJ1-1; D: NA; V: TRBV27; DNA: TGTGCCAGCAGTTCCACAGGGCCCACTGAAGCTTTCTTT; CDR3: CASSSTGPTEAFF
size: NA; J: TRBJ2-2; D: TRBD1; V: TRBV28; DNA: TGTGCCAGCAGTGCCCAGGACAGGGTCTTGAGCGGGGAGCTGTTTTTT; CDR3: CASSAQDRVLSGELFF
size: few; J: TRBJ1-1; D: NA; V: TRBV18; DNA: TGTGCCAGCTCAGGACAGTCGAACACTGAAGCTTTCTTT; CDR3: CASSGQSNTEAFF